This T cell receptor (beta chain) was identified during a study of liver allograft versus peripheral blood T cells. Across the whole study: Hepatic allograft T cell receptor repertoires were evaluated relative to those present in recipients' peripheral blood.

Germline V gives CDR1 KGHSH, CDR2 LQKENI. V lost 3 bases to trimming and J lost 5 bases, with 17 bases between them. This CDR3 region has 15 residues. This clonotype was seen many times. Its specificity is unknown. General study findings and limits: As reported, T cell receptor repertoires inside liver allografts differed from those present in peripheral blood.

TCRdb recomputed calls from the reads with MiXCR, one row per CDR3 protein. The table shows around 15,000 distinct CDR3 sequences, with around 20% occurring only once. This sequence joins TRBV18 and TRBJ2-7, with D possibly called TRBD1 or TRBD2 (5 bases each). This clonotype originated in a human patient who had a liver transplant. Part of the T cell pool may stem from the graft donor. The CDR3 DNA reads TGTGCCAGCTCACCGATAGGGACGGTTTCTAACGAGCAGTACTTC. It encodes CASSPIGTVSNEQYF.